The 15 T cell receptor beta chains given below trace back to one sample, sequenced in a study of CD8+CD57+ T cells in acquired aplastic anemia. CD8+CD57+ cell expansion, shown by flow cytometry, had occurred in the patients selected for sequencing. Profiling that covered TCR beta VDJ and CDR3 relied on genomic DNA as its template. MiXCR, applied by TCRdb to the reads, yields one record per CDR3 protein. Of under 200,000 distinct CDR3 sequences detected, around 48% appear once; the ten largest clones hold roughly 1.8%. The sequenced sample consisted of sorted CD4+, CD8+, or CD8+CD57+ T cells (not recorded which) from PBMCs. The receptors come from a human donor with aplastic anemia.

This clonotype was observed many times. As DNA, the CDR3 is TGCAGTGCTGAGACAGGGGACAATCAGCCCCAGCATTTT. Translation gives CSAETGDNQPQHF. This chain connects TRBV20-1 to TRBJ1-5, with TRBD1 matching 8 bases. Germline CDR1 is DFQATT and CDR2 is SNEGSKA (reference sequence). This CDR3 comprises 13 residues. Trimming cost V 5 bases and J 3 bases; bases outside gene matches: 3.

This clonotype has ten or more counts. This rearrangement joins TRBV7-9 to TRBJ1-4, with TRBD1 matching 9 bases. Germline CDR1 and CDR2: SEHNR and FQNEAQ (reference sequence). The CDR3 runs 15 residues. The V segment lost 2 bases and the J segment 7 bases; nucleotides outside the gene matches: 5. CDR3 loop: CASSLPGQGFEKLFF. The CDR3 coding sequence is TGTGCCAGCAGCTTACCGGGACAGGGTTTTGAAAAACTGTTTTTT.

The CDR3 region has the DNA TGTGCCACCAGCAGAGACTCAGGGGCGGACGAGACCCAGTACTTC. This gives the protein CATSRDSGADETQYF. J is TRBJ2-5 and V is TRBV15, with D possibly TRBD1 on 6 matching bases. There are 15 residues in the CDR3. Germline lookup yields CDR1 LNHNV and CDR2 YYDKDF (reference sequence). V gave up 0 bases and J gave up 5 bases, with 13 bases separating them.

This clonotype came up many times. The chain couples TRBV12-3 or TRBV12-4 to TRBJ2-7, with 9 nucleotides matching TRBD1. CDR3 length: 14 residues. The trim removed 5 bases at V and 2 bases at J, leaving 4 bases unmatched. The CDR3 is CASSPGQGPYEQYF. CDR3 bases: TGTGCCAGCAGTCCGGGACAGGGCCCCTACGAGCAGTACTTC.

The rearrangement uses TRBV11-2 and TRBJ2-7; D possibly uses TRBD1 or TRBD2 (5 bases each). CDR3 length equals 14 residues. Trimming took 5 bases from V and 3 from J, leaving 14 bases between them. Germline V gene data show CDR1 as SGHAT and CDR2 as FQNNGV. The CDR3 protein is CASSMGDRDYEQYF. The CDR3 DNA is TGTGCCAGCAGCATGGGGGACCGAGACTACGAGCAGTACTTC. The full variable domain, rest sourced from reference TRBV11-2 and TRBJ2-7, is EAGVAQSPRYKIIEKRQSVAFWCNPISGHATLYWYQQILGQGPKLLIQFQNNGVVDDSQLPKDRFSAERLKGVDSTLKIQPAKLEDSAVYLCASSMGDRDYEQYFGPGTRLTVT.

This clonotype was found once. This chain uses TRBV7-9 with TRBJ2-1, with TRBD2 as a possible D gene (6 bases). V lost 2 bases, J lost 7 bases, and 15 bases lay in between. This CDR3 region has 15 residues. Germline V CDR1 and CDR2: SEHNR, FQNEAQ (reference sequence). Written as DNA, the CDR3 is TGTGCCAGCAGCTTAAGCTCGGCGGGATGGAATGAGCAGTTCTTC. This gives the protein CASSLSSAGWNEQFF.

This clonotype has at least ten counts. J is TRBJ2-3 and V is TRBV30; D gene uncertain. Germline values: CDR1 GTSNPN, CDR2 SVGIG (reference sequence). Trimming shortened V by 8 bases and J by 2 bases, and 11 bases separated the two germline ends. The CDR3 consists of 12 residues. In DNA, the CDR3 is TGTGCCAGCAGTGGGAACACAGATACGCAGTATTTT. It is translated as CASSGNTDTQYF.

As regards this clonotype: This may be a read error, as it is one base from a much larger clone. The chain employs TRBV11-1 and TRBJ2-2; 8 bases match TRBD2. Germline values: CDR1 SGHAT, CDR2 FQDESV (reference sequence). This CDR3 contains 15 residues. The CDR3 DNA reads as TGTGCCAGCAGACTAACTAGCGGAAGAACCGGGGGGCTGTTTTTT. Amino acid sequence: CASRLTSGRTGGLFF.

At least ten counts were recorded for this clonotype. This sequence joins TRBV15 and TRBJ1-1; TRBD1 is a possible D gene (5 bases). The ends were cut back, 6 bases at V and 3 bases at J, with 11 bases in the middle. Germline V gene lookup returns CDR1 LNHNV and CDR2 YYDKDF (reference sequence). This CDR3 has 13 amino acids. CDR3 residues: CATSRDLYTEAFF. CDR3 bases: TGTGCCACCAGTAGGGACCTATACACTGAAGCTTTCTTT.

This clonotype has a count of ten or more. This sequence joins TRBV20-1 and TRBJ1-1; D is unresolved. CDR3 length: 12 amino acids. Looked up from germline, CDR1 is DFQATT and CDR2 is SNEGSKA (reference sequence). V was cut by 5 bases and J by 2 bases, with 9 bases left in between. CDR3 protein: CSASDGNTEAFF. The CDR3 DNA follows: TGCAGTGCTTCGGACGGCAACACTGAAGCTTTCTTT.

Worth noting for this clonotype: At one end the junction does not follow the germline gene, possibly because of a read error. The rearrangement links TRBV10-1 to TRBJ2-2; a weak D match, TRBD2 (5 bases). This CDR3 comprises 14 residues. Germline V lookup: CDR1 WNHNN, CDR2 SYGVQD (reference sequence). Here the CDR3 reads CASSESAEPGELLF. CDR3 nucleotide sequence: TGCGCCAGCAGTGAGTCAGCAGAGCCCGGGGAGCTGCTTTTT.

The gene calls are TRBV24-1 and TRBJ2-7, with D unresolved. This CDR3 has 13 residues. Germline V CDR1 and CDR2: KGHDR, SFDVKD. V shed 4 bases and J shed 6 bases, with 12 bases lying between them. CDR3: CATSDHAWGEQYF. The DNA for the CDR3 is TGTGCCACCAGTGACCACGCTTGGGGCGAGCAGTACTTC.

The J gene is TRBJ1-5, the V gene TRBV19; 7 nucleotides line up with TRBD1. The CDR3 loop spans 13 amino acids. V shed 6 bases, J shed 5 bases, and the junction held 4 bases outside the gene matches. Germline-derived CDR1 and CDR2 are LNHDA and SQIVND (reference sequence). CDR3 loop: CASSPGGDQPQHF. The CDR3 region has the DNA TGTGCCAGTAGCCCAGGGGGGGATCAGCCCCAGCATTTT.

On this clonotype itself: This may arise from a read error, as a much more abundant clone is one base away. V and J are TRBV6-2 or TRBV6-3 and TRBJ2-7; 7 nucleotides line up with TRBD2. The CDR3 is 13 residues long. The germline CDR1 and CDR2 sequences are MNHEY and SVGEGT. V shed 6 bases, J shed 3 bases, and the junction held 5 bases outside the gene matches. The CDR3 DNA follows: TGTGCCAGCAGACCTAGCGGCCGCTACGAGCAGTACGTC. The encoded protein is CASRPSGRYEQYV.

This clonotype was observed a few times. The V call is TRBV10-3, the J call TRBJ2-3; tentatively, D is TRBD1 (6 bases). The V gene's germline CDR1 is ENHRY and CDR2 SYGVKD. V was pared by 9 bases and J by 3 bases, with 16 bases between. This CDR3 spans 14 amino acids. The CDR3 coding sequence is TGTGCCATGGGCCTTGGACAGACGACAGATACGCAGTATTTT. Its translation is CAMGLGQTTDTQYF.